This TCR beta chain was found in a study of cytomegalovirus exposure and HLA in healthy donors. The study, taken as a whole, reports: The study flagged approximately 180 TCR beta chains as cytomegalovirus-associated. Most TCR sequences were uncommon, yet certain public TCRs appeared in many donors. Reported performance of the classifier showed diagnosis of cytomegalovirus status with high specificity and sensitivity.

Looked up from germline, CDR1 is MNHEY and CDR2 is SMNVEV (reference sequence). The CDR3 is 14 amino acids. Losses at the gene ends were 9 bases for V and 8 bases for J; bases not matched to a gene: 13. Some clones are missing from TCRdb's copy, which holds only in-frame ones; the method was immunoSEQ multiplex PCR. The sample comprises some 150,000 clones, roughly 90% of which are singletons, and roughly 0.7% rests with the top ten. As regards this clone: What it binds is not known.

The V and J genes are TRBV27 and TRBJ1-2; TRBD1 aligns across 9 bases. This TCR derives from a young man in good health and CMV-seronegative. The material sequenced was PBMCs. CDR3 protein: CASRPGQGFAGYTF. In nucleotides, the CDR3 is TGTGCCAGTCGACCGGGACAGGGCTTCGCAGGCTACACCTTC.